The 24 T cell receptor beta chains reported below all come from one sample, sequenced in a study of T-cell reconstitution after alpha-beta-depleted transplantation in children. Preparation of the TCRbeta library was carried out with unique molecular identifiers. TCRdb reprocessed the PCR reads via MiXCR and lists one record per CDR3 protein. The table includes some 120,000 distinct CDR3 sequences, 10% detected once. The specimen comprised PBMCs, sampled before TCRalphabeta/CD19-depleted stem cell transplant. All receptors come from a boy aged 2 to 10 with acute lymphoblastic leukemia, due to receive a stem cell transplant.

This clonotype was recorded a few times. This chain connects TRBV7-9 to TRBJ1-6, with no clear D. The CDR3 is 15 amino acids. Between the trimmed V and J ends, which lost 1 base and 14 bases, there was a span of 18 bases. CDR1 and CDR2 (germline): SEHNR, FQNEAQ (reference sequence). The CDR3 protein is CASSLDLPPPWALHF. DNA of the CDR3: TGTGCCAGCAGCTTAGACCTTCCACCGCCATGGGCCCTCCACTTT.

This clonotype came up many times. The V call is TRBV5-1, the J call TRBJ2-3; 15 positions match TRBD2. The CDR3 sequence is 19 residues long. The germline V gene has CDR1 SGHRS and CDR2 YFSETQ. Trimming cost V 4 bases and J 1 base; bases outside gene matches: 10. The CDR3: CASSTGLAGGPDGTDTQYF. The CDR3 DNA is TGCGCCAGCAGCACCGGACTAGCGGGAGGGCCAGATGGCACAGATACGCAGTATTTT.

This rearrangement joins TRBV20-1 to TRBJ1-2; perhaps TRBD1 as D (5 bases). Germline values: CDR1 DFQATT, CDR2 SNEGSKA (reference sequence). The CDR3 has 15 residues. V lost 1 base to trimming and J lost 4 bases, with 16 bases between them. The CDR3: CSARAPGRGLYGYTF. Written as DNA, the CDR3 is TGCAGTGCTAGAGCCCCGGGAAGGGGTCTCTATGGCTACACCTTC.

There are a few counts of this clonotype. The chain combines TRBV7-2 with TRBJ2-5; 8 bases agree with TRBD2. Germline-derived CDR1 and CDR2 are SGHTA and FQGNSA. The CDR3 sequence is 15 residues long. The J segment lost 4 bases and the V segment lost 5 bases, leaving 9 bases of the junction unmatched. DNA of the CDR3: TGTGCCAGCAGCCTCGGCGGGGGGCGGGTAGAGACCCAGTACTTC. It codes for CASSLGGGRVETQYF.

In this sample, this clonotype turned up once. The chain links TRBV12-3 or TRBV12-4 to TRBJ1-1, with D maybe TRBD1 (5 bases). V was trimmed by 7 bases and J by 7 bases, leaving 16 bases between them. The CDR3 consists of 13 residues. CDR3 sequence reads: CASNSTGTNEAFF. As DNA, the CDR3 is TGTGCCAGCAATAGTACAGGTACCAATGAAGCTTTCTTT.

J is TRBJ1-2 and V is TRBV2; possible D gene TRBD1, 6 bases. The CDR3 consists of 14 residues. Germline loops: CDR1 SNHLY, CDR2 FYNNEI. Trimming shortened V by 7 bases and J by 0 bases, and 12 bases separated the two germline ends. CDR3 sequence: CASIRDTSNYGYTF. CDR3 sequence (DNA): TGTGCCAGCATCCGGGACACATCTAACTATGGCTACACCTTC. The entire variable domain, with the rest obtained from reference TRBV2 and TRBJ1-2, is as follows: EPEVTQTPSHQVTQMGQEVILRCVPISNHLYFYWYRQILGQKVEFLVSFYNNEISEKSEIFDDQFSVERPDGSNFTLKIRSTKLEDSAMYFCASIRDTSNYGYTFGSGTRLTVV.

The chain joins TRBV20-1 to TRBJ2-1; D remains ambiguous. Between the trimmed V and J ends, which lost 3 bases and 8 bases, there was a span of 8 bases. The CDR3 sequence is 11 residues long. Germline assignment: CDR1 DFQATT and CDR2 SNEGSKA (reference sequence). This CDR3 is CSASGRYEQFF. The CDR3 bases are TGCAGTGCTAGTGGAAGGTATGAGCAGTTCTTC.

The chain combines TRBV7-8 with TRBJ2-5; 7 nucleotides match TRBD1. The V gene end was trimmed by 4 bases and the J gene end by 2 bases; junction bases not matched to a gene: 1. CDR1 is SGHVS, CDR2 FQNEAQ, per germline. This CDR3 has 13 residues. The CDR3 nucleotides are TGTGCCAGCAGCTCGGGACAGCAAGAGACCCAGTACTTC. Amino acids: CASSSGQQETQYF.

This clonotype was seen more than once but under ten times. This sequence joins TRBV11-2 and TRBJ2-7; perhaps TRBD1 as D (5 bases). Germline V gene data show CDR1 as SGHAT and CDR2 as FQNNGV. The ends were cut back, 3 bases at V and 3 bases at J, with 9 bases in the middle. The CDR3 totals 13 residues. CDR3 loop: CASSFLDSYEQYF. The CDR3 nucleotides are TGTGCCAGCAGCTTTCTCGACAGCTACGAGCAGTACTTC.

Ten or more counts support this clonotype. The chain links TRBV15 to TRBJ2-1; the D gene is possibly TRBD2 (5 bases). The CDR3 has 14 residues. Trimming cost V 3 bases and J 7 bases, with 13 bases left between them. From germline, CDR1 is LNHNV and CDR2 YYDKDF (reference sequence). CDR3 region: CATSRSAAGNEQFF. The DNA for the CDR3 is TGTGCCACCAGCAGGTCAGCGGCTGGGAATGAGCAGTTCTTC.

This chain uses TRBV4-1 with TRBJ2-2; tentative D call: TRBD2 (6 bases). V dropped 3 bases and J dropped 4 bases, with 18 bases sitting between them. In germline, CDR1 is MGHRA, CDR2 YSYEKL. This CDR3 has 17 residues. The CDR3 nucleotides read TGCGCCAGCAGCCAGAAACGGGGCGGGATACCCACCGGGGAGCTGTTTTTT. Its translation is CASSQKRGGIPTGELFF.

This clonotype was seen repeatedly, ten times or more. The rearrangement uses TRBV5-1 and TRBJ2-1; weak D call: TRBD2 (6 bases). Germline CDR1 and CDR2: SGHRS and YFSETQ. V was shortened by 5 bases and J by 4 bases, with 13 bases between the two germline ends. The CDR3 extends over 14 amino acids. As DNA, the CDR3 is TGCGCCAGCAGAATAGCGGATCTTTACAATGAGCAGTTCTTC. Protein product: CASRIADLYNEQFF.

The V gene is TRBV12-3 or TRBV12-4, the J gene TRBJ1-1, with unresolved D. The CDR3 totals 12 residues. Trimming cost V 6 bases and J 1 base, with 6 bases left between them. In DNA, the CDR3 is TGTGCCAGCAGGTCTACGAACACTGAAGCTTTCTTT. Translated: CASRSTNTEAFF.

This clonotype was picked up a small number of times. The V gene is TRBV15, the J gene TRBJ2-7; 8 bases are a match to TRBD2. Germline CDR1 LNHNV, CDR2 YYDKDF (reference sequence). The CDR3 extends over 13 amino acids. CDR3 residues: CATGNGREYEQYF. CDR3 sequence (DNA): TGTGCGACGGGTAACGGGAGGGAGTACGAGCAGTACTTC.

This clonotype occurred a few times. This sequence joins TRBV10-3 and TRBJ2-2; 13 bases agree with TRBD2. The CDR3 is 14 amino acids. The ends lost 8 bases at V and 5 bases at J; junction bases unmatched: 2. From germline, CDR1 is ENHRY and CDR2 SYGVKD. CDR3 residues: CAIAGLAGTGELFF. CDR3 nucleotide sequence: TGTGCCATCGCGGGACTAGCGGGAACCGGGGAGCTGTTTTTT.

The chain combines TRBV7-8 with TRBJ2-1; 9 nucleotides match TRBD2. J gave up 6 bases and V 2 bases, and 8 bases lay outside the gene matches. The CDR3 is made up of 16 amino acids. CDR1 and CDR2 (germline): SGHVS, FQNEAQ. CDR3 DNA sequence: TGTGCCAGCAGCTTAATTAGCGGGAGAGTCGGCAATGAGCAGTTCTTC. Its protein is CASSLISGRVGNEQFF.

This clonotype appeared a few times. V is TRBV7-9 and J is TRBJ1-1; D unresolved. This CDR3 is built from 13 residues. The V gene's germline CDR1 is SEHNR and CDR2 FQNEAQ (reference sequence). V dropped 8 bases and J dropped 1 base, with 11 bases sitting between them. The CDR3 here is CASAADPNTEAFF. CDR3 sequence (DNA): TGTGCCAGCGCGGCAGACCCGAACACTGAAGCTTTCTTT. Full variable domain (remainder filled in from reference TRBV7-9 and TRBJ1-1): DTGVSQNPRHKITKRGQNVTFRCDPISEHNRLYWYRQTLGQGPEFLTYFQNEAQLEKSRLLSDRFSAERPKGSFSTLEIQRTEQGDSAMYLCASAADPNTEAFFGQGTRLTVV.

This clonotype has a count of ten or more. V gene TRBV29-1 combines with J gene TRBJ1-1; no clear D. Germline CDR1 SQVTM, CDR2 ANQGSEA. CDR3 length: 12 amino acids. Between the trimmed V and J ends, which lost 6 bases and 1 base, there was a span of 9 bases. The CDR3 is CSVRAGNTEAFF. DNA for the CDR3: TGCAGCGTCCGTGCAGGGAACACTGAAGCTTTCTTT.

The rearrangement links TRBV30 to TRBJ2-3, with D unresolved. The CDR3 loop spans 14 amino acids. Per the germline V gene, CDR1 is GTSNPN and CDR2 is SVGIG (reference sequence). The germline V and J ends were trimmed by 1 base and 2 bases, with 10 bases remaining between them. CDR3 in DNA: TGTGCCTGGAGTGGGTATGGCTTCACAGATACGCAGTATTTT. Translated: CAWSGYGFTDTQYF.

CDR3 sequence: CASSLTTRWRDISYEQYF. In DNA form, the CDR3 reads TGTGCCAGCAGCTTGACGACTAGATGGCGTGATATTTCCTACGAGCAGTACTTC. The chain uses TRBV5-4 and TRBJ2-7; D is perhaps TRBD2 (6 bases). CDR3 size: 18 residues. The V gene lost 1 base and the J gene lost 1 base, with 21 bases spanning the gap. Germline V lookup: CDR1 SGHNT, CDR2 YYREEE (reference sequence).

This clonotype was seen ten or more times. The rearrangement uses TRBV7-2 and TRBJ2-5; D gene uncertain. Germline assignment: CDR1 SGHTA and CDR2 FQGNSA. This CDR3 region has 14 residues. V was trimmed by 1 base and J by 9 bases, leaving 15 bases between them. The DNA of the CDR3 is TGTGCCAGCAGCTTAGAATTAGACCGAACGCCCCAGTACTTC. Translation gives CASSLELDRTPQYF. The full variable domain, with the rest looked up from reference TRBV7-2 and TRBJ2-5, is GAGVSQSPSNKVTEKGKDVELRCDPISGHTALYWYRQSLGQGLEFLIYFQGNSAPDKSGLPSDRFSAERTGGSVSTLTIQRTQQEDSAVYLCASSLELDRTPQYFGPGTRLLVL.

This rearrangement joins TRBV5-5 to TRBJ1-5, with D possibly matching TRBD1 (5 bases). Deletions cut 1 base from V and 3 bases from J, with 17 bases between. In germline, CDR1 is SGHKS, CDR2 YYEKEE (reference sequence). This CDR3 contains 17 residues. Here the CDR3 reads CASSLLGVDSFNQPQHF. Written as DNA, the CDR3 is TGTGCCAGCAGCTTGTTGGGGGTCGACAGCTTCAATCAGCCCCAGCATTTT.

The CDR3 reads CSARGGHTEAFF. DNA for the CDR3: TGCAGTGCTAGAGGAGGGCACACTGAAGCTTTCTTT. This chain links TRBV20-1 with TRBJ1-1; D is uncertain. Germline V gives CDR1 DFQATT, CDR2 SNEGSKA (reference sequence). The germline V and J ends were trimmed by 1 base and 3 bases, with 6 bases remaining between them. CDR3 length: 12 residues.

In this sample, this clonotype turned up a few times. This chain links TRBV5-1 with TRBJ2-6; perhaps TRBD1 as D (5 bases). Trimming took off 0 bases at V and 0 bases at J, with 7 bases between the two ends. This CDR3 has 16 residues. Germline assignment: CDR1 SGHRS and CDR2 YFSETQ. The CDR3 loop is CASSLGGLSGANVLTF. The DNA for the CDR3 is TGCGCCAGCAGCTTGGGGGGCCTCTCTGGGGCCAACGTCCTGACTTTC.